The 10 T cell receptor beta chains below were found in one sample sequenced in a study of blood T cell repertoires in COVID-19. Using immunoSEQ multiplex PCR, the repertoire was profiled, and TCRdb retains in-frame clones only, with some absent. The repertoire consists of nearly 350,000 clones, with around nine tenths occurring once and the leading ten covering approximately 7.4%. The specimen was peripheral blood. The receptors stem from a woman in her 70s with COVID-19, enrolled during active disease.

The genes are TRBV18 and TRBJ1-1; perhaps TRBD1 as D (6 bases). V lost 3 bases and J 5 bases, leaving 16 bases between the germline ends. Germline CDR1 is KGHSH and CDR2 is LQKENI. The CDR3 contains 15 residues. This CDR3 reads CASSPGGGEGTEAFF. Here the CDR3 DNA reads TGTGCCAGCTCACCGGGCGGGGGCGAGGGAACTGAAGCTTTCTTT.

The CDR3 DNA is TGCGCCAGCAGGACCACACTTACAGGGGAGACCCAGTACTTC. It encodes CASRTTLTGETQYF. J is TRBJ2-5 and V is TRBV5-1; D possibly corresponds to TRBD1 (6 bases). Germline V lookup: CDR1 SGHRS, CDR2 YFSETQ. With 5 bases removed from V and 5 bases from J, the gap between germline ends came to 16 bases. CDR3 length equals 14 residues.

This chain connects TRBV3-1 (or the pseudogene TRBV3-2) to TRBJ1-1; TRBD1 might be the D (5 bases). The CDR3 runs 12 residues. The germline V and J ends were trimmed by 1 base and 10 bases, with 10 bases remaining between them. Germline V CDR1 and CDR2: LGHDT, YNNKEL (reference sequence). CDR3 DNA sequence: TGTGCCAGCAGCCAAGCGGGCCAGGGAGCTTTCTTT. Amino acids: CASSQAGQGAFF.

V gene TRBV24-1 combines with J gene TRBJ1-4, with D possibly TRBD1 on 5 matching bases. The CDR3 sequence is 14 residues long. Germline V CDR1 and CDR2: KGHDR, SFDVKD. Trimming took off 4 bases at V and 6 bases at J, with 11 bases between the two ends. DNA for the CDR3: TGTGCCACCAGTGACGCAGGGCGAGATGAAAAACTGTTTTTT. Its protein is CATSDAGRDEKLFF.

CDR3 bases: TGTGCCAGCAGTAGAAACGACTTTCCGGCCTACGAGCAGTACTTC. This encodes CASSRNDFPAYEQYF. This chain connects TRBV28 to TRBJ2-7; D unclear. Germline CDR1 MDHEN, CDR2 SYDVKM. Trimming removed 5 bases from V and 2 bases from J, with 16 bases in between. The CDR3 consists of 15 residues.

The V call is TRBV5-1, the J call TRBJ1-1, with D tentatively TRBD1 (6 bases). Germline V lookup: CDR1 SGHRS, CDR2 YFSETQ. This CDR3 is 14 amino acids long. Trimming pared 2 bases from V and 0 bases from J, leaving 8 bases between. For the CDR3, the DNA is TGCGCCAGCAGCTTCAGGGACATGAACACTGAAGCTTTCTTT. This sequence encodes CASSFRDMNTEAFF.

The V call is TRBV28, the J call TRBJ2-5; TRBD1 matches 7 bases. CDR1 and CDR2 from the germline V gene are MDHEN and SYDVKM. V was pared by 2 bases and J by 4 bases, with 7 bases of the junction left unmatched. The CDR3 loop spans 15 amino acids. CDR3 sequence reads: CASSLRGGALETQYF. CDR3 DNA: TGTGCCAGCAGTTTAAGAGGGGGCGCCTTAGAGACCCAGTACTTC.

The chain is built from TRBV30 and TRBJ2-1, with D possibly being TRBD2 (6 bases). The CDR3 runs 14 residues. Trimming took off 5 bases at V and 4 bases at J, with 15 bases between the two ends. Per the germline V gene, CDR1 is GTSNPN and CDR2 is SVGIG (reference sequence). The CDR3 bases are TGTGCCTGGGGGCTGGGCGGGGCATACAATGAGCAGTTCTTC. It codes for CAWGLGGAYNEQFF.

The genes are TRBV7-2 and TRBJ1-1; no reliable D call. The CDR3 is made up of 14 amino acids. Germline CDR1 and CDR2: SGHTA and FQGNSA. V lost 3 bases to trimming and J lost 1 base, with 9 bases between them. The DNA for the CDR3 is TGTGCCAGCAGCTTCAAGACTGCGAACACTGAAGCTTTCTTT. Its protein product is CASSFKTANTEAFF.

The chain has TRBV14 and TRBJ2-3; a weak D match, TRBD1 (5 bases). Looked up from germline, CDR1 is SGHDN and CDR2 is FVKESK. V lost 4 bases and J lost 3, with 14 bases in between. CDR3 length: 15 residues. Here the CDR3 DNA reads TGTGCCAGCAGCCCCCCCACCCAGGGAACAGATACGCAGTATTTT. Its translation is CASSPPTQGTDTQYF. Based on the CDR3 plus reference TRBV14 and TRBJ2-3, the full variable domain is EAGVTQFPSHSVIEKGQTVTLRCDPISGHDNLYWYRRVMGKEIKFLLHFVKESKQDESGMPNNRFLAERTGGTYSTLKVQPAELEDSGVYFCASSPPTQGTDTQYFGPGTRLTVL.